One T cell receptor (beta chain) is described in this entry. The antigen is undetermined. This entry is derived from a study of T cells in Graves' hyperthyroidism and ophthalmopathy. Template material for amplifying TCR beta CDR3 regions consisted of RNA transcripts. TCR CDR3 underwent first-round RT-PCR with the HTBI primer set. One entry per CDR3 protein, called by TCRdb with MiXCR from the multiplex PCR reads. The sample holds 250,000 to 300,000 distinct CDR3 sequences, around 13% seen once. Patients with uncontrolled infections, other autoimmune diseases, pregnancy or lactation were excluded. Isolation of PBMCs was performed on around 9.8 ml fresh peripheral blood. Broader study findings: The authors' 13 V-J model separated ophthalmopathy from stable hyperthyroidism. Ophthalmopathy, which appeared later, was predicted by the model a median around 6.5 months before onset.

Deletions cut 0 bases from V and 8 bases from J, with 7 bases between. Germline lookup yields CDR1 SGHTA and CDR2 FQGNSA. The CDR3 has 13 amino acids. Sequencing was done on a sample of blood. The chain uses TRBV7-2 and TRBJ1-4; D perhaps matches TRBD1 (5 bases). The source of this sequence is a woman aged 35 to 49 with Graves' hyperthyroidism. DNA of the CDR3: TGTGCCAGCAGCTTAGCAGGGGAAGAAAAACTGTTTTTT. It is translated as CASSLAGEEKLFF.